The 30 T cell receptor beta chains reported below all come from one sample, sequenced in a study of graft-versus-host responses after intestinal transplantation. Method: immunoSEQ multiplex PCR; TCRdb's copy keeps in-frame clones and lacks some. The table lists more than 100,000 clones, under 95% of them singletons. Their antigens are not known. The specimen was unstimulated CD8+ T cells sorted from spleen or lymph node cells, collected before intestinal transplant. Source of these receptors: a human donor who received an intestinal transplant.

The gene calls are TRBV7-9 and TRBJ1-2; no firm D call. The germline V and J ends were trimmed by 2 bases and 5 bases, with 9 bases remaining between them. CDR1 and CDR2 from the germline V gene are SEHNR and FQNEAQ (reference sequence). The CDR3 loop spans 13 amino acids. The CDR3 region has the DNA TGTGCCAGCAGCTTACCACGTTATTATGGCTACACCTTC. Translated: CASSLPRYYGYTF.

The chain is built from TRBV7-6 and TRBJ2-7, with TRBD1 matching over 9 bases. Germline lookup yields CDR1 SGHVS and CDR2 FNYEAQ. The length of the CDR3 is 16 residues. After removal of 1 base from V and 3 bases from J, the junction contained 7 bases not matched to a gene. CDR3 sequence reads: CASSLGDGTGIYEQYF. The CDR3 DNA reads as TGTGCCAGCAGCTTAGGGGATGGGACAGGGATCTACGAGCAGTACTTC.

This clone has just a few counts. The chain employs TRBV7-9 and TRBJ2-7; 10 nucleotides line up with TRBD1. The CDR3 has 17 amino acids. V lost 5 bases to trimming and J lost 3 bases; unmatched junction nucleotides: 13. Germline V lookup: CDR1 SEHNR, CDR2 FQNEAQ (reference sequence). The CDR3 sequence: CASSAKAGTGANYEQYF. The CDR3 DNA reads TGTGCCAGCAGCGCTAAGGCGGGGACAGGGGCAAACTACGAGCAGTACTTC.

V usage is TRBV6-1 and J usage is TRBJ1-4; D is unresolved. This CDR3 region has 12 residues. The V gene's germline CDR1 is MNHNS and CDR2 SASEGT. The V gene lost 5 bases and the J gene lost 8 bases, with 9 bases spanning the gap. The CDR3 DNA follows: TGTGCCAGCAGTCCAGGTGGGGAAAAACTGTTTTTT. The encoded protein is CASSPGGEKLFF.

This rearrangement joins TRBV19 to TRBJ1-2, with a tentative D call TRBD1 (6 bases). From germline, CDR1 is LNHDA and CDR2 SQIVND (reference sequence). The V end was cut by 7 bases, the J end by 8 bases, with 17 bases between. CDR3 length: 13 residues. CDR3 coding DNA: TGTGCCAGTAAATACGGGGGCGGGGAAGGCTACACCTTC. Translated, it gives CASKYGGGEGYTF. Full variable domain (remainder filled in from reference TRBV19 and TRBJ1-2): DGGITQSPKYLFRKEGQNVTLSCEQNLNHDAMYWYRQDPGQGLRLIYYSQIVNDFQKGDIAEGYSVSREKKESFPLTVTSAQKNPTAFYLCASKYGGGEGYTFGSGTRLTVV.

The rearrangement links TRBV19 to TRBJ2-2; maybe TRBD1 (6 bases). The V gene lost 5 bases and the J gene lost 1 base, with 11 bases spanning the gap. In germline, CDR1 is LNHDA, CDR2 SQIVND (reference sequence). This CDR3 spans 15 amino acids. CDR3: CASSSPGQNTGELFF. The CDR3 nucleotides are TGTGCCAGTAGTTCACCGGGACAGAACACCGGGGAGCTGTTTTTT.

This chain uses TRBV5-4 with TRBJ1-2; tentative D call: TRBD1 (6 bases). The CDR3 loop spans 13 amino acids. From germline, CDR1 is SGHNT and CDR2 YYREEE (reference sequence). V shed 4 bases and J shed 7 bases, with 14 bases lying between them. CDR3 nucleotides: TGTGCCAGCAGCGGAGGGGGGGCGGGTGGCTACACCTTC. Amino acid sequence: CASSGGGAGGYTF.

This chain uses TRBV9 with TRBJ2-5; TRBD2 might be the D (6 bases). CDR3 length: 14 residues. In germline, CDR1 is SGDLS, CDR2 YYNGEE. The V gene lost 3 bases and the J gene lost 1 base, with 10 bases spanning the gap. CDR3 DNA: TGTGCCAGCAGCGCCCGGGACTCCCAAGAGACCCAGTACTTC. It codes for CASSARDSQETQYF.

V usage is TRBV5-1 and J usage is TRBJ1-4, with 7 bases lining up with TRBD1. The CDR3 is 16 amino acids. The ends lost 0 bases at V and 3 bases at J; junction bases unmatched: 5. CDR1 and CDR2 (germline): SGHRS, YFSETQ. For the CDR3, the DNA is TGCGCCAGCAGCTTGGGAAACGGGACAGCTAATGAAAAACTGTTTTTT. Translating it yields CASSLGNGTANEKLFF.

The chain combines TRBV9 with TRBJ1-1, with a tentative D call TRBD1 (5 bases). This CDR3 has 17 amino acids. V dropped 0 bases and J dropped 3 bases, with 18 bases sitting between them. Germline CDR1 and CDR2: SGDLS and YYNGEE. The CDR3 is CASSVAKGIGSDTEAFF. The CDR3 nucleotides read TGTGCCAGCAGCGTAGCTAAGGGGATTGGCAGCGACACTGAAGCTTTCTTT.

This CDR3 is CASSLGGAYTYEQYF. The CDR3 nucleotides read TGTGCCAGCAGTTTAGGGGGGGCATATACTTACGAGCAGTACTTC. V gene TRBV27 combines with J gene TRBJ2-7; possible D gene TRBD2, 7 bases. This CDR3 has 15 amino acids. The V gene lost 2 bases and the J gene lost 4 bases, with 15 bases spanning the gap. Germline V gene lookup returns CDR1 MNHEY and CDR2 SMNVEV (reference sequence).

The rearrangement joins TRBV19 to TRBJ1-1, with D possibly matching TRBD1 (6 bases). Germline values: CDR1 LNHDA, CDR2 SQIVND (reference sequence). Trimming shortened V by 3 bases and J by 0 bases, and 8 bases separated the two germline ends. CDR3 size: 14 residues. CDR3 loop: CASSIRTVNTEAFF. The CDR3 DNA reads TGTGCCAGTAGTATCCGGACAGTGAACACTGAAGCTTTCTTT.

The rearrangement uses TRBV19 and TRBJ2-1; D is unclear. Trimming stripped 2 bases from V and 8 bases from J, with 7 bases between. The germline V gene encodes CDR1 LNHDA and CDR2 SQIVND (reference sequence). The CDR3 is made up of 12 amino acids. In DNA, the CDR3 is TGTGCCAGTAGTATAAGCGCCTATGAGCAGTTCTTC. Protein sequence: CASSISAYEQFF.

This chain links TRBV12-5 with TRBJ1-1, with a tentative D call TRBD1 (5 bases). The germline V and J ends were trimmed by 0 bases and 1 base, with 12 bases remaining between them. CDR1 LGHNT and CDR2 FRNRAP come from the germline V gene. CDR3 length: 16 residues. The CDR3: CASGLVPEGRNTEAFF. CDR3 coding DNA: TGTGCTAGTGGTTTGGTACCCGAGGGGCGGAACACTGAAGCTTTCTTT.

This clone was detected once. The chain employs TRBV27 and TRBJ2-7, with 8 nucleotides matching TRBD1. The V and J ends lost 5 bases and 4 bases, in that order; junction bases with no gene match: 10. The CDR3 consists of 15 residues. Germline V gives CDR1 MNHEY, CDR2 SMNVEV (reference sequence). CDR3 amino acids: CASSPYPDRVYEQYF. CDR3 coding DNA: TGTGCCAGCAGTCCCTACCCGGACAGGGTTTACGAGCAGTACTTC.

The CDR3 reads CSVAATNEKLFF. CDR3 nucleotides: TGCAGCGTTGCTGCGACTAATGAAAAACTGTTTTTT. The chain couples TRBV29-1 to TRBJ1-4; D gene unclear. Trimming took off 4 bases at V and 2 bases at J, with 5 bases between the two ends. The CDR3 extends over 12 amino acids. Germline assignment: CDR1 SQVTM and CDR2 ANQGSEA.

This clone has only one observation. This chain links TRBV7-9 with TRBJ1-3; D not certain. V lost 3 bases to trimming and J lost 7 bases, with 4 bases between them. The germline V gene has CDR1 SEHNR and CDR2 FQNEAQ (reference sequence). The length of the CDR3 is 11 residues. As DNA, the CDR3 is TGTGCCAGCAGCTTGAGGAACACCATATATTTT. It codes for CASSLRNTIYF.

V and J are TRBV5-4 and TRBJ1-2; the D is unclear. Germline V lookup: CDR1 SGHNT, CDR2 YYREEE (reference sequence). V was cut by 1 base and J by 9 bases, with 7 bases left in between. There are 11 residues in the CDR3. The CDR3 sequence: CASSLYGRYTF. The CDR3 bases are TGTGCCAGCAGCTTGTACGGTCGCTACACCTTC.

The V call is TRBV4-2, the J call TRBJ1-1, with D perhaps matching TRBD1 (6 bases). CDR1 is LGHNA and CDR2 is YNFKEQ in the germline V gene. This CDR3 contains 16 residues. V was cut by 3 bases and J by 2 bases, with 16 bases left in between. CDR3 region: CASSHPPGTFNTEAFF. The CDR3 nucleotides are TGTGCCAGCAGCCACCCGCCCGGGACATTCAACACTGAAGCTTTCTTT.

This CDR3 is CASSVAGGNQPQHF. CDR3 DNA sequence: TGTGCCAGCAGCGTAGCCGGGGGCAATCAGCCCCAGCATTTT. The chain employs TRBV9 and TRBJ1-5; D is undetermined. The CDR3 spans 14 residues. Trimming took off 0 bases at V and 2 bases at J, with 6 bases between the two ends. Looked up from germline, CDR1 is SGDLS and CDR2 is YYNGEE.

CDR3 DNA: TGTGCCAGCAGTGAGAAAGGGGGTGGGTATGGCTACACCTTC. Translated: CASSEKGGGYGYTF. The chain uses TRBV6-1 and TRBJ1-2, with D perhaps matching TRBD1 (6 bases). This CDR3 is 14 amino acids long. Trimming removed 3 bases at V and 5 bases at J, with 13 bases between. Germline loops: CDR1 MNHNS, CDR2 SASEGT.

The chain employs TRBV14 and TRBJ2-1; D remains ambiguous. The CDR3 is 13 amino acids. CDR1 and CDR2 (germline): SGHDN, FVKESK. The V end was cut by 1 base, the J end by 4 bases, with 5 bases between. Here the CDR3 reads CASSQVGYNEQFF. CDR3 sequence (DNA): TGTGCCAGCAGCCAAGTGGGATACAATGAGCAGTTCTTC. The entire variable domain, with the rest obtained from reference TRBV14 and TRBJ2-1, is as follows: EAGVTQFPSHSVIEKGQTVTLRCDPISGHDNLYWYRRVMGKEIKFLLHFVKESKQDESGMPNNRFLAERTGGTYSTLKVQPAELEDSGVYFCASSQVGYNEQFFGPGTRLTVL.

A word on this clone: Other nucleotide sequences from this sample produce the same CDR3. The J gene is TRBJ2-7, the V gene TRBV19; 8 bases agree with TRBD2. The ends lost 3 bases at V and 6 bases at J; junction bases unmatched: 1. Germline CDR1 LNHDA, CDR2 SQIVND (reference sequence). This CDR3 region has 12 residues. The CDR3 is CASSIGGAEQYF. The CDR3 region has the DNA TGTGCCAGTAGTATCGGGGGGGCCGAGCAGTACTTC.

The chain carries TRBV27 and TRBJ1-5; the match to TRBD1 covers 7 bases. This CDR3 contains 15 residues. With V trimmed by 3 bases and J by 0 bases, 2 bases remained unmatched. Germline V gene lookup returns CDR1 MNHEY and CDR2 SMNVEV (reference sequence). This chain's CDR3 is CASSFGTDSNQPQHF. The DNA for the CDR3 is TGTGCCAGCAGTTTTGGGACAGATAGCAATCAGCCCCAGCATTTT.

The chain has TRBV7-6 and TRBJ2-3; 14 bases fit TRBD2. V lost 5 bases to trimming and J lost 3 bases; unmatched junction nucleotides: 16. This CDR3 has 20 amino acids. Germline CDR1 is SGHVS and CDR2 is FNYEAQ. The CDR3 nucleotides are TGTGCCAGCAGCCCTCTCCCGACTAGCGGGGGGGCGATACCGACAGATACGCAGTATTTT. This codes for CASSPLPTSGGAIPTDTQYF.

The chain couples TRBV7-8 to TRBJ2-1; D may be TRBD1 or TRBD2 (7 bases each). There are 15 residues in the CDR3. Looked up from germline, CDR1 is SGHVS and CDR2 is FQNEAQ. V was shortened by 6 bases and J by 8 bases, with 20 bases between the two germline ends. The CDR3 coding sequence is TGTGCCAGCAGTATAAGGGACAGTCTAGCGGATGAGCAGTTCTTC. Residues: CASSIRDSLADEQFF.

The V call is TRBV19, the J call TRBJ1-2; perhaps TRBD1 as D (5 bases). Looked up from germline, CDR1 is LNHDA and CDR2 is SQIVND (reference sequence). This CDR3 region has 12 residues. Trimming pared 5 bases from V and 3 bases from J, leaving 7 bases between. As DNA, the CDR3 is TGTGCCAGTAGTGGCAGGGACTATGGCTACACCTTC. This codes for CASSGRDYGYTF.

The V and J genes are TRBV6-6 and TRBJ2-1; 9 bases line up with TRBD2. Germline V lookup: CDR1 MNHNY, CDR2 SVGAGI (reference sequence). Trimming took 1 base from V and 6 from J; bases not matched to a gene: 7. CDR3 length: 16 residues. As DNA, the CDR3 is TGTGCCAGCAGTTACTATCGGCGGGGGGGTGGCAATGAGCAGTTCTTC. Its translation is CASSYYRRGGGNEQFF.

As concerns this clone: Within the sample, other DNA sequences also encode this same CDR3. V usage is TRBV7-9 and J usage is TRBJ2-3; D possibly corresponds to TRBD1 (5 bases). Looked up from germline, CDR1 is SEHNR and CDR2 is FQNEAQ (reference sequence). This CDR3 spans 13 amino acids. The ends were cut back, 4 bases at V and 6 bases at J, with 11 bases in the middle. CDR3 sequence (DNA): TGTGCCAGCAGCTCCCCTGGGGCCGATACGCAGTATTTT. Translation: CASSSPGADTQYF.

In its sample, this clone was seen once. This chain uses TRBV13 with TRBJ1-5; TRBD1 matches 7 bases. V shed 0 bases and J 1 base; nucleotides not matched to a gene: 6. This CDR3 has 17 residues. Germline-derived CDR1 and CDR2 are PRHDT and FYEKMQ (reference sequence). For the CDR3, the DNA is TGTGCCAGCAGCTTAGGAGGGACAGCTGACAGCAATCAGCCCCAGCATTTT. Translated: CASSLGGTADSNQPQHF.